This T cell receptor (beta chain) is drawn from a study of beta chain features in type 1 diabetes. General observations from the study: Type 1 diabetes patients had moderately but significantly shorter TCRB CDR3s in all four CD4+ subsets. VDJ junctions from patients with type 1 diabetes contained fewer insertions and more deletions.

J was trimmed by 5 bases and V by 5 bases; bases with no gene match: 7. The CDR3 consists of 14 residues. Germline V gene data show CDR1 as KGHSH and CDR2 as LQKENI. CD4+ naive, central memory, regulatory and stem cell-like memory cells were sorted via CD45RO/CCR7/CD25/CD127/CD95/CD27. To note about this clone: Its cognate antigen is unknown.

Expressed TCRB transcripts got sequenced, as all isolated RNA was reverse transcribed. TCRdb keeps only in-frame clones here, not all; method: immunoSEQ multiplex PCR. The sample yields roughly 140,000 clones, about 9.4% seen once. Specimen: central memory CD4+ T cells from blood. The sequence was obtained from a man younger than 45 with type 1 diabetes. The chain uses TRBV18 and TRBJ1-1, with 8 bases that match TRBD1. This CDR3 reads CASSDGQGGTEAFF. CDR3 bases: TGTGCCAGCTCAGACGGACAGGGAGGTACTGAAGCTTTCTTT.